Listed below are T cell receptor beta chains from one sample, sequenced in a study of blood T cell repertoires in COVID-19. Sequencing used immunoSEQ multiplex PCR; TCRdb keeps in-frame clones, though not all of them. Counted here are approximately 120,000 clones, roughly four fifths occurring once; the ten biggest clones make up more than 5%. Sequencing was done on a sample of peripheral blood. The origin of the receptors is a man aged 60-69 years with acute or convalescent COVID-19. Both conserved end residues are part of each CDR3. Fields, in order: CDR3 length, J gene, V gene, D gene, clone size, CDR3 DNA, CDR3 protein. A D gene is named only where the DNA matches it firmly. Clone size appears in some rows only: once, few, many, or a class for an expanded clone.

length: 15
J: TRBJ2-1
V: TRBV18
D: TRBD2
size: NA
DNA: TGTGCCAGCTCACCTCTCCTAGCGCGGGGGAATGAGCAGTTCTTC
CDR3: CASSPLLARGNEQFF

length: 15
J: TRBJ2-2
V: TRBV4-1
D: NA
size: NA
DNA: TGCGCCAGCAGCCATACCCAGGGTATCGCCGGGGAGCTGTTTTTT
CDR3: CASSHTQGIAGELFF

length: 14
J: TRBJ1-2
V: TRBV2
D: NA
size: NA
DNA: TGTGCCAGCAGCTCCCAGGGGATAAGCTATGGCTACACCTTC
CDR3: CASSSQGISYGYTF

length: 15
J: TRBJ2-7
V: TRBV28
D: TRBD1
size: NA
DNA: TGTGCCAGCAACCCGGACAGGGCGAGTTCCTACGAGCAGTACTTC
CDR3: CASNPDRASSYEQYF

length: 15
J: TRBJ2-1
V: TRBV9
D: TRBD1
size: once
DNA: TGTGCCAGCAGCGTAATGAGGGGGCCGGCCAATGAGCAGTTCTTC
CDR3: CASSVMRGPANEQFF

length: 16
J: TRBJ2-7
V: TRBV7-3
D: NA
size: NA
DNA: TGTGCCAGCAGCTTAGTGGGCAGGCCCAACTCCTACGAGCAGTACTTC
CDR3: CASSLVGRPNSYEQYF

length: 14
J: TRBJ1-2
V: TRBV5-1
D: TRBD1
size: NA
DNA: TGCGCCAGCAGCTTGCCGACAGGGGAGGATGGCTACACCTTC
CDR3: CASSLPTGEDGYTF

length: 14
J: TRBJ2-5
V: TRBV7-2
D: NA
size: NA
DNA: TGTGCCAGCAGCTTGTCCAGAGGGAGAGAGACCCAGTACTTC
CDR3: CASSLSRGRETQYF

length: 17
J: TRBJ2-1
V: TRBV4-2
D: TRBD2
size: NA
DNA: TGTGCCAGCAGCCAAGGAACTAGCGGGAGTGGTCTAGGTGAGCAGTTCTTC
CDR3: CASSQGTSGSGLGEQFF

length: 13
J: TRBJ1-4
V: TRBV2
D: NA
size: NA
DNA: TGTGCCAGCACACGGGTCCTCAATGAAAAACTGTTTTTT
CDR3: CASTRVLNEKLFF

length: 16
J: TRBJ1-4
V: TRBV28
D: TRBD1
size: NA
DNA: TGTGCCAGCAGTTTGACAGGGGATACGGAAATTGAAAAACTGTTTTTT
CDR3: CASSLTGDTEIEKLFF

length: 16
J: TRBJ2-2
V: TRBV25-1
D: TRBD1
size: few
DNA: TGTGCCAGCAGTGAAACAGTTGGACAGGGGGCCGGGGAGCTGTTTTTT
CDR3: CASSETVGQGAGELFF